A single sample gave rise to the 19 T cell receptor beta chains below, sequenced in a study of T cells in localized non-small cell lung cancer. Method: immunoSEQ multiplex PCR; TCRdb's copy keeps in-frame clones and lacks some. The top ten hold under 8% of the sample, which has around 34,000 clones, roughly 93% seen once. This sample comprised peripheral blood, obtained before any cancer treatment. Receptors originate from a female donor older than 55 with stage I lung adenocarcinoma.

This clone was seen only once. The chain has TRBV6-4 and TRBJ1-5, with TRBD1 matching 7 bases. The germline V gene has CDR1 MRHNA and CDR2 SNTAGT. The CDR3 sequence is 13 residues long. The J segment lost 5 bases and the V segment lost 5 bases, leaving 3 bases of the junction unmatched. The CDR3 protein is CASSLTGDQPQHF. The DNA for the CDR3 is TGTGCCAGCAGTCTCACAGGGGATCAGCCCCAGCATTTT.

CDR3 sequence reads: CASSSTGGVSNQPQHF. The CDR3 nucleotides are TGTGCCAGCAGTTCCACAGGGGGAGTGAGCAATCAGCCCCAGCATTTT. This chain connects TRBV6-5 to TRBJ1-5; TRBD1 matches 8 bases. The germline V gene has CDR1 MNHEY and CDR2 SVGAGI. V lost 4 bases and J lost 1; bases outside the gene matches: 6. This CDR3 has 16 amino acids.

The rearrangement joins TRBV6-6 to TRBJ1-2; tentative D call: TRBD1 (6 bases). The CDR3 is made up of 13 amino acids. Germline CDR1 reads MNHNY; CDR2 reads SVGAGI (reference sequence). The germline V and J ends were trimmed by 6 bases and 5 bases, with 13 bases remaining between them. As DNA, the CDR3 is TGTGCCAGCAGGGCCGGGACAAGTTATGGCTACACCTTC. Its protein is CASRAGTSYGYTF.

The chain uses TRBV5-6 and TRBJ2-7; TRBD2 matches at 7 bases. Germline CDR1 is SGHDT and CDR2 is YYEEEE. The CDR3 spans 14 residues. The V gene end was trimmed by 2 bases and the J gene end by 3 bases; junction bases not matched to a gene: 5. The CDR3 nucleotides read TGTGCCAGCAGCTTCAGGGAGGGTCTCTACGAGCAGTACGTC. As protein: CASSFREGLYEQYV.

This chain connects TRBV2 to TRBJ2-3; D tentatively fits TRBD1 or TRBD2 (5 bases each). The germline CDR1 and CDR2 sequences are SNHLY and FYNNEI. Trimming shortened V by 1 base and J by 2 bases, and 10 bases separated the two germline ends. This CDR3 has 15 amino acids. The DNA for the CDR3 is TGTGCCAGCAGTGAAGTTGGGGGATCCACAGATACGCAGTATTTT. It codes for CASSEVGGSTDTQYF. The full variable domain, in which reference TRBV2 and TRBJ2-3 provide the parts outside the CDR3, is EPEVTQTPSHQVTQMGQEVILRCVPISNHLYFYWYRQILGQKVEFLVSFYNNEISEKSEIFDDQFSVERPDGSNFTLKIRSTKLEDSAMYFCASSEVGGSTDTQYFGPGTRLTVL.

DNA of the CDR3: TGCGCCAGCAGCCTCAATGTGGGCGCGAGTGAAAAACTGTTTTTT. This codes for CASSLNVGASEKLFF. The chain uses TRBV5-1 and TRBJ1-4; D gene uncertain. In germline, CDR1 is SGHRS, CDR2 YFSETQ. Trimming left V 4 bases short and J 7 bases short, with 17 bases between. This CDR3 is built from 15 residues.

The chain uses TRBV7-9 and TRBJ2-2, with unresolved D. This CDR3 has 16 residues. Looked up from germline, CDR1 is SEHNR and CDR2 is FQNEAQ (reference sequence). The V and J ends lost 1 base and 1 base respectively, with 10 bases between them. CDR3 residues: CASSLVLFRNTGELFF. The CDR3, as DNA: TGTGCCAGCAGCTTAGTCTTGTTTAGGAACACCGGGGAGCTGTTTTTT.

The CDR3 loop reads CASSTPGTFWGAFF. Here the CDR3 DNA reads TGTGCCAGCTCCACCCCGGGCACCTTCTGGGGGGCTTTCTTT. The chain uses TRBV7-2 and TRBJ1-1; TRBD1 is a possible D gene (5 bases). Germline V lookup: CDR1 SGHTA, CDR2 FQGNSA. V was shortened by 8 bases and J by 11 bases, with 24 bases between the two germline ends. This CDR3 comprises 14 residues.

The chain is built from TRBV4-2 and TRBJ1-1; D is uncertain. The V end lost 2 bases, the J end lost 5 bases, and 12 bases lay between the germline ends. Germline V CDR1 and CDR2: LGHNA, YNFKEQ. This CDR3 has 14 amino acids. The CDR3 nucleotides are TGTGCCAGCAGCCAACACCTTCTGGGGACTGAAGCTTTCTTT. It codes for CASSQHLLGTEAFF.

The chain uses TRBV7-3 and TRBJ2-1; 7 bases are shared with TRBD1. Germline loops: CDR1 SGHTA, CDR2 FQGTGA. Trimming removed 3 bases from V and 2 bases from J; junction bases left unmatched: 4. This CDR3 is 15 amino acids long. In DNA, the CDR3 is TGTGCCAGCAGCTTGGGGGACAGCACCTACAATGAGCAGTTCTTC. This encodes CASSLGDSTYNEQFF.

The chain recombines TRBV18 with TRBJ1-5, with 8 positions matching TRBD1. This CDR3 comprises 13 residues. Trimming cost V 3 bases and J 6 bases; bases outside gene matches: 1. Germline V lookup: CDR1 KGHSH, CDR2 LQKENI. The CDR3 coding sequence is TGTGCCAGCTCACCCGACAGGGGTCAGCCCCAGCATTTT. Its translation is CASSPDRGQPQHF. Supplemented by reference TRBV18 and TRBJ1-5, the full variable domain reads NAGVMQNPRHLVRRRGQEARLRCSPMKGHSHVYWYRQLPEEGLKFMVYLQKENIIDESGMPKERFSAEFPKEGPSILRIQQVVRGDSAAYFCASSPDRGQPQHFGDGTRLSIL.

The CDR3 DNA reads as TGTGCCAGCAGTGAAAAGGACACAGATACGCAGTATTTT. It yields the protein CASSEKDTDTQYF. The chain recombines TRBV6-4 with TRBJ2-3; D gene ambiguous. V shed 3 bases and J shed 2 bases, with 6 bases lying between them. CDR3 length: 13 amino acids. Germline CDR1 reads MRHNA; CDR2 reads SNTAGT.

The V gene is TRBV5-4, the J gene TRBJ2-5; D call uncertain. This CDR3 spans 12 amino acids. The germline CDR1 and CDR2 sequences are SGHNT and YYREEE (reference sequence). The V gene lost 1 base and the J gene lost 2 bases, with 3 bases spanning the gap. CDR3 DNA: TGTGCCAGCAGCTTGACTCAAGAGACCCAGTACTTC. This gives the protein CASSLTQETQYF. Full variable domain (missing parts from reference TRBV5-4 and TRBJ2-5): ETGVTQSPTHLIKTRGQQVTLRCSSQSGHNTVSWYQQALGQGPQFIFQYYREEENGRGNFPPRFSGLQFPNYSSELNVNALELDDSALYLCASSLTQETQYFGPGTRLLVL.

The chain joins TRBV29-1 to TRBJ1-4; 9 bases are a match to TRBD1. The V gene's germline CDR1 is SQVTM and CDR2 ANQGSEA. The CDR3 length is 14 residues. V dropped 7 bases and J dropped 0; count of bases not matched to a gene: 3. CDR3 amino acids: CSGGDRATNEKLFF. Here the CDR3 DNA reads TGCAGCGGGGGGGACAGGGCAACTAATGAAAAACTGTTTTTT.

J is TRBJ1-2 and V is TRBV5-1; weak D call: TRBD1 (5 bases). CDR1 and CDR2 from the germline V gene are SGHRS and YFSETQ. Trimming stripped 2 bases from V and 6 bases from J, with 11 bases between. This CDR3 is 13 amino acids long. The CDR3 sequence: CASSFQGTDGYTF. The CDR3 DNA follows: TGCGCCAGCAGCTTTCAAGGGACGGATGGCTACACCTTC.

The chain has TRBV5-1 and TRBJ1-4, with 8 bases matching TRBD1. The CDR3 totals 13 residues. Germline V lookup: CDR1 SGHRS, CDR2 YFSETQ. J was trimmed by 8 bases and V by 4 bases; bases with no gene match: 4. CDR3 in DNA: TGCGCCAGCAGCGGGCGACAGGGGGAAAAACTGTTTTTT. Protein sequence: CASSGRQGEKLFF.

The chain is built from TRBV5-5 and TRBJ1-4; D call uncertain. Trimming took off 2 bases at V and 6 bases at J, with 14 bases between the two ends. This CDR3 region has 15 residues. CDR1 is SGHKS, CDR2 YYEKEE, per germline (reference sequence). CDR3 in amino acids: CASSLGSQNYEKLFF. The CDR3 nucleotides are TGTGCCAGCAGCTTAGGCTCACAGAATTATGAAAAACTGTTTTTT. Full variable domain (outside the CDR3, taken from reference TRBV5-5 and TRBJ1-4): DAGVTQSPTHLIKTRGQQVTLRCSPISGHKSVSWYQQVLGQGPQFIFQYYEKEERGRGNFPDRFSARQFPNYSSELNVNALLLGDSALYLCASSLGSQNYEKLFFGSGTQLSVL.

J is TRBJ2-2 and V is TRBV21-1; the table's D call, TRBD1, was not checked against the DNA. TRBV21-1 is noted as a pseudogene. The CDR3 is made up of 17 amino acids. CDR3 residues: CASSKASGTGFTGELFF. The CDR3 DNA reads as TGTGCCAGCAGCAAAGCATCCGGGACAGGGTTTACCGGGGAGCTGTTTTTT.

The chain carries TRBV18 and TRBJ2-5, with D unresolved. Germline V lookup: CDR1 KGHSH, CDR2 LQKENI. Trimming left V 2 bases short and J 3 bases short, with 10 bases between. CDR3 length equals 14 residues. CDR3 sequence (DNA): TGTGCCAGCTCACCATCCCACCAAAAAGAGACCCAGTACTTC. Translated, it gives CASSPSHQKETQYF.